The 28 T cell receptor beta chains below all came from one sample that was sequenced in a study of cytomegalovirus exposure and HLA in healthy donors. PCR employed 60 Vbeta and 13 Jbeta primers. Only in-frame clones appear in the TCRdb table, and some are missing; sequencing was by immunoSEQ multiplex PCR. Of some 190,000 clones in the sample, 60% to 80% were seen once. Sample: PBMCs. These receptor sequences come from a woman between 18 and 29 years old in good health and CMV-seronegative.

This chain joins TRBV27 and TRBJ1-1, with TRBD1 matching over 9 bases. Germline V lookup: CDR1 MNHEY, CDR2 SMNVEV (reference sequence). V lost 9 bases to trimming and J lost 3 bases; unmatched junction nucleotides: 5. The CDR3 contains 13 residues. CDR3 coding DNA: TGTGCCAGTACACAGGGGGCTGACACTGAAGCTTTCTTT. Translating it yields CASTQGADTEAFF.

This chain connects TRBV5-1 to TRBJ2-7; 9 positions agree with TRBD1. V dropped 5 bases and J dropped 0; count of bases not matched to a gene: 9. From germline, CDR1 is SGHRS and CDR2 YFSETQ. The CDR3 spans 16 residues. The CDR3 nucleotides read TGCGCCAGCAGGTCCAAGACAGGGGGGTTCTCCTACGAGCAGTACTTC. Translated: CASRSKTGGFSYEQYF. Full variable domain (remainder filled in from reference TRBV5-1 and TRBJ2-7): KAGVTQTPRYLIKTRGQQVTLSCSPISGHRSVSWYQQTPGQGLQFLFEYFSETQRNKGNFPGRFSGRQFSNSRSEMNVSTLELGDSALYLCASRSKTGGFSYEQYFGPGTRLTVT.

The rearrangement joins TRBV9 to TRBJ2-1, with D maybe TRBD1 (6 bases). The CDR3 sequence is 14 residues long. V lost 0 bases, J lost 6 bases, and 10 bases lay in between. Germline V gene lookup returns CDR1 SGDLS and CDR2 YYNGEE. The CDR3 DNA sequence: TGTGCCAGCAGCGTAGAACAGGGCAGCAATGAGCAGTTCTTC. It translates to CASSVEQGSNEQFF.

The rearrangement uses TRBV5-1 and TRBJ2-7, with no clear D. This CDR3 is built from 13 residues. In germline, CDR1 is SGHRS, CDR2 YFSETQ. Trimming took off 1 base at V and 1 base at J, with 6 bases between the two ends. CDR3 loop: CASSLLTSYEQYF. CDR3 nucleotides: TGCGCCAGCAGCTTGTTAACTTCCTACGAGCAGTACTTC.

The J gene is TRBJ2-7, the V gene TRBV28; 10 bases are a match to TRBD2. Trimming cost V 1 base and J 11 bases; bases outside gene matches: 11. The CDR3 contains 15 residues. Germline-derived CDR1 and CDR2 are MDHEN and SYDVKM. CDR3 loop: CASSLYRGTSEMEYF. The CDR3 region has the DNA TGTGCCAGCAGTTTATATCGCGGGACTAGCGAGATGGAGTACTTC.

This clone has just one count. V is TRBV4-2 and J is TRBJ2-7; 8 bases agree with TRBD2. With V trimmed by 1 base and J by 2 bases, 10 bases remained unmatched. Germline V lookup: CDR1 LGHNA, CDR2 YNFKEQ. This CDR3 comprises 17 residues. The CDR3 bases are TGTGCCAGCAGCCAAGGGCGCGGGACTAGTCTAACCTACGAGCAGTACTTC. This sequence encodes CASSQGRGTSLTYEQYF.

The chain carries TRBV27 and TRBJ2-1; 8 bases agree with TRBD1. The length of the CDR3 is 15 residues. CDR1 MNHEY and CDR2 SMNVEV come from the germline V gene (reference sequence). V lost 6 bases and J lost 4; bases outside the gene matches: 8. The CDR3 is CASSLGGQEYNEQFF. CDR3 bases: TGTGCCAGCAGCCTAGGGGGACAGGAGTACAATGAGCAGTTCTTC.

This clone has more than one count but fewer than ten. V usage is TRBV9 and J usage is TRBJ2-1; no firm D call. V shed 0 bases and J shed 7 bases, with 11 bases lying between them. Germline-derived CDR1 and CDR2 are SGDLS and YYNGEE. CDR3 size: 14 residues. CDR3 DNA sequence: TGTGCCAGCAGCGTAGGGCTAGTCGAGAATGAGCAGTTCTTC. Protein product: CASSVGLVENEQFF.

The chain joins TRBV6-5 to TRBJ2-2, with 9 nucleotides matching TRBD1. This CDR3 has 14 amino acids. J lost 6 bases, V lost 7 bases, and 6 bases had no gene match. CDR1 is MNHEY and CDR2 is SVGAGI in the germline V gene. As DNA, the CDR3 is TGTGCCAGCACGAGGGACAGGGTGTCCGGGGAGCTGTTTTTT. This codes for CASTRDRVSGELFF.

The gene calls are TRBV5-1 and TRBJ1-2, with 8 positions matching TRBD1. This CDR3 region has 15 residues. The junction had 10 bases not matched to a gene; V was cut back by 4 bases and J by 5 bases. Germline CDR1 SGHRS, CDR2 YFSETQ. CDR3 sequence: CASSRESGTGYGYTF. The CDR3 coding sequence is TGCGCCAGCAGCCGTGAGTCCGGGACAGGATATGGCTACACCTTC.

This chain links TRBV6-5 with TRBJ1-2, with TRBD1 as a possible D gene (6 bases). The V gene lost 8 bases and the J gene lost 7 bases, with 17 bases spanning the gap. Per the germline V gene, CDR1 is MNHEY and CDR2 is SVGAGI. This CDR3 has 13 residues. CDR3 DNA: TGTGCCAGCGGCTCATCCACAGGGAGTGGCTACACCTTC. This encodes CASGSSTGSGYTF.

The V and J genes are TRBV19 and TRBJ1-4; a weak D match, TRBD1 (6 bases). V lost 6 bases and J 5 bases, leaving 13 bases between the germline ends. The germline CDR1 and CDR2 sequences are LNHDA and SQIVND (reference sequence). The CDR3 is made up of 14 amino acids. CDR3 DNA sequence: TGTGCCAGTAGCGTACAGGGATGGAATGAAAAACTGTTTTTT. Amino acids: CASSVQGWNEKLFF.

The chain joins TRBV9 to TRBJ1-5, with TRBD1 identical over 12 bases. CDR1 is SGDLS and CDR2 is YYNGEE in the germline V gene. With V trimmed by 4 bases and J by 2 bases, 7 bases remained unmatched. The CDR3 is 17 residues long. As DNA, the CDR3 is TGTGCCAGCAGCACTGGGACAGGGGGCTTTCGCAATCAGCCCCAGCATTTT. Residues: CASSTGTGGFRNQPQHF. The full variable domain, with the rest looked up from reference TRBV9 and TRBJ1-5, is DSGVTQTPKHLITATGQRVTLRCSPRSGDLSVYWYQQSLDQGLQFLIQYYNGEERAKGNILERFSAQQFPDLHSELNLSSLELGDSALYFCASSTGTGGFRNQPQHFGDGTRLSIL.

The J gene is TRBJ2-3, the V gene TRBV2; D gene uncertain. This CDR3 is 14 amino acids long. Trimming took 5 bases from V and 4 from J, leaving 13 bases between them. The germline CDR1 and CDR2 sequences are SNHLY and FYNNEI. CDR3 DNA: TGTGCCAGCAGTCAATCCCAGGCAGCAGATACGCAGTATTTT. This sequence encodes CASSQSQAADTQYF.

The chain uses TRBV6-1 and TRBJ2-5; 9 positions agree with TRBD2. V lost 8 bases, J lost 3 bases, and 7 bases stayed unmatched. This CDR3 spans 14 amino acids. The germline gives CDR1 MNHNS, CDR2 SASEGT. In nucleotides, the CDR3 is TGTGCCAGCCAGACTAGCGGAGGGAAAGAGACCCAGTACTTC. As protein: CASQTSGGKETQYF.

The chain couples TRBV19 to TRBJ1-1; D possibly corresponds to TRBD1 (6 bases). The germline gives CDR1 LNHDA, CDR2 SQIVND (reference sequence). With 1 base removed from V and 2 bases from J, the gap between germline ends came to 17 bases. The CDR3 extends over 17 amino acids. The CDR3 DNA sequence: TGTGCCAGTAGTATAGCCCCGGACAGACCCTTTAACACTGAAGCTTTCTTT. Amino acids: CASSIAPDRPFNTEAFF. Variable domain in full (rest from reference TRBV19 and TRBJ1-1): DGGITQSPKYLFRKEGQNVTLSCEQNLNHDAMYWYRQDPGQGLRLIYYSQIVNDFQKGDIAEGYSVSREKKESFPLTVTSAQKNPTAFYLCASSIAPDRPFNTEAFFGQGTRLTVV.

The chain is built from TRBV4-3 and TRBJ2-7; TRBD2 agrees at 12 bases. After removal of 0 bases from V and 2 bases from J, the junction contained 8 bases not matched to a gene. Germline values: CDR1 LGHNA, CDR2 YSLEER. The CDR3 spans 18 residues. This chain's CDR3 is CASSQEWASGRATYEQYF. The CDR3 nucleotides are TGCGCCAGCAGCCAAGAGTGGGCTAGCGGGAGGGCCACCTACGAGCAGTACTTC.

The chain links TRBV2 to TRBJ2-7, with D possibly TRBD2 on 6 matching bases. There are 14 residues in the CDR3. Deletions cut 6 bases from V and 7 bases from J, with 19 bases between. The V gene's germline CDR1 is SNHLY and CDR2 FYNNEI. CDR3 sequence reads: CASRGSRDLWEQYF. The DNA of the CDR3 is TGTGCCAGCAGGGGGTCGCGGGACCTCTGGGAGCAGTACTTC.

The chain recombines TRBV28 with TRBJ2-6; no definite D call. There are 16 residues in the CDR3. Germline V gene sequence: CDR1 MDHEN, CDR2 SYDVKM. Trimming removed 3 bases from V and 2 bases from J, with 11 bases in between. CDR3: CASSFSGIAGANVLTF. The CDR3 DNA is TGTGCCAGCAGTTTTTCAGGAATCGCTGGGGCCAACGTCCTGACTTTC.

The rearrangement uses TRBV7-9 and TRBJ1-4, with D unclear. The CDR3 sequence is 12 residues long. CDR1 is SEHNR and CDR2 is FQNEAQ in the germline V gene (reference sequence). With 1 base removed from V and 10 bases from J, the gap between germline ends came to 7 bases. CDR3 sequence reads: CASSLEAGKLFF. CDR3 in DNA: TGTGCCAGCAGCTTAGAGGCGGGAAAACTGTTTTTT.

The V gene is TRBV9, the J gene TRBJ1-6, with a tentative D call TRBD1 (6 bases). In germline, CDR1 is SGDLS, CDR2 YYNGEE. V was shortened by 0 bases and J by 12 bases, with 16 bases between the two germline ends. The CDR3 runs 15 residues. The CDR3 sequence: CASSVEDSPGVPLHF. Written as DNA, the CDR3 is TGTGCCAGCAGCGTAGAGGACAGCCCTGGGGTACCCCTCCACTTT.

V gene TRBV28 combines with J gene TRBJ2-4; D is unresolved. Looked up from germline, CDR1 is MDHEN and CDR2 is SYDVKM. This CDR3 region has 13 residues. V dropped 9 bases and J dropped 4 bases, with 13 bases sitting between them. The CDR3 nucleotides read TGTGCCAGTCGAGTGGCGGATAAAAACATTCAGTACTTC. Protein product: CASRVADKNIQYF.

The V and J genes are TRBV5-4 and TRBJ2-5; D uncertain. Germline lookup yields CDR1 SGHNT and CDR2 YYREEE (reference sequence). Trimming removed 1 base from V and 0 bases from J, with 10 bases in between. This CDR3 region has 15 residues. CDR3 DNA: TGTGCCAGCAGCTTGCGACTTCAGTACCAAGAGACCCAGTACTTC. Translated, it gives CASSLRLQYQETQYF.

The genes are TRBV10-3 and TRBJ1-4, with 9 bases fitting TRBD1. V gave up 2 bases and J gave up 9 bases; unmatched junction bases: 4. Germline CDR1 and CDR2: ENHRY and SYGVKD. CDR3 length equals 14 residues. CDR3 coding DNA: TGTGCCATCAGTGAGGGACAGGGGTTCCAAAAACTGTTTTTT. Protein: CAISEGQGFQKLFF.

The rearrangement joins TRBV18 to TRBJ1-1; 7 positions match TRBD1. Germline V gene sequence: CDR1 KGHSH, CDR2 LQKENI. This CDR3 region has 15 residues. The junction had 8 bases not matched to a gene; V was cut back by 6 bases and J by 1 base. For the CDR3, the DNA is TGTGCCAGCTCGCGCTCGGGACAGACGAACACTGAAGCTTTCTTT. It translates to CASSRSGQTNTEAFF.

The V call is TRBV4-1, the J call TRBJ1-1; D not certain. V shed 1 base and J shed 1 base, with 7 bases lying between them. The CDR3 is made up of 14 amino acids. Germline V gene sequence: CDR1 MGHRA, CDR2 YSYEKL. In DNA form, the CDR3 reads TGCGCCAGCAGCCAAGTTCCGGGGAACACTGAAGCTTTCTTT. Translating gives CASSQVPGNTEAFF.

The V and J genes are TRBV5-6 and TRBJ1-2, with D possibly TRBD1 on 5 matching bases. This CDR3 spans 15 amino acids. Germline CDR1 SGHDT, CDR2 YYEEEE. Trimming shortened V by 6 bases and J by 8 bases, and 23 bases separated the two germline ends. The CDR3 sequence: CASNKPRVRSRGYTF. The CDR3 DNA reads TGTGCCAGCAACAAGCCCAGGGTTCGGTCGCGAGGCTACACCTTC. The whole variable domain, remainder taken from reference TRBV5-6 and TRBJ1-2, is DAGVTQSPTHLIKTRGQQVTLRCSPKSGHDTVSWYQQALGQGPQFIFQYYEEEERQRGNFPDRFSGHQFPNYSSELNVNALLLGDSALYLCASNKPRVRSRGYTFGSGTRLTVV.

This chain connects TRBV7-8 to TRBJ2-1; 13 bases line up with TRBD2. The CDR3 sequence is 17 residues long. CDR1 SGHVS and CDR2 FQNEAQ come from the germline V gene. V lost 3 bases and J lost 6; bases outside the gene matches: 8. CDR3 residues: CASSLGRLAGGSNEQFF. The CDR3 DNA reads as TGTGCCAGCAGCTTGGGTCGACTAGCGGGGGGTAGCAATGAGCAGTTCTTC.